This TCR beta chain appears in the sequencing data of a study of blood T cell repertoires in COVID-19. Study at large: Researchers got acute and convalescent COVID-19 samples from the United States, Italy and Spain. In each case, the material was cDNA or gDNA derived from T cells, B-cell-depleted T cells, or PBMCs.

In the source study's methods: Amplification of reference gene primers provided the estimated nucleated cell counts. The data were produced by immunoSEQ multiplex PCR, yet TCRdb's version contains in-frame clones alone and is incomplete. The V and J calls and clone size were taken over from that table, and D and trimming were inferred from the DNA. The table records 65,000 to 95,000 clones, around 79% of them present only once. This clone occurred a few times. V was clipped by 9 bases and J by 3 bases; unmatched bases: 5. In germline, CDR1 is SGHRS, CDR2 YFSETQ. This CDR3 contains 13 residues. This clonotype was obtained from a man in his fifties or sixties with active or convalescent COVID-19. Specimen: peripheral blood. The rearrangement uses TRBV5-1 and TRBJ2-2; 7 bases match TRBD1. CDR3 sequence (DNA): TGCGCCACTGAAGGGGGCGACACCGGGGAGCTGTTTTTT. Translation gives CATEGGDTGELFF.